A selection of T cell receptor beta chains follows, all from one sample in a study of T-cell reconstitution after alpha-beta-depleted transplantation in children. Using its own MiXCR run on the PCR reads, TCRdb lists one record per CDR3 protein. The repertoire holds over 150,000 distinct CDR3 sequences, with approximately 6.3% as singletons. Sequenced here: PBMCs, sampled before TCRalphabeta/CD19-depleted stem cell transplant. Every receptor here comes from a boy aged 2 to 10 with acute lymphoblastic leukemia, due to receive a stem cell transplant. Each CDR3 is given with its conserved first and last residue. D genes are given only for firm matches. Expanded clones are given a class, and other clones once, few, many or no size at all.

d_gene	abundance	j_gene	v_gene	CDR3aa	CDR3nt
NA	many	TRBJ2-7	TRBV7-3	CASSLTGGGRFNEQYF	TGTGCCAGCAGCTTAACGGGTGGAGGGAGATTCAACGAGCAGTACTTC
NA	many	TRBJ2-1	TRBV27	CASSLMGDEQFF	TGTGCCAGCAGTCTCATGGGCGATGAGCAGTTCTTC
NA	many	TRBJ2-7	TRBV7-9	CASSLQGPEQYF	TGTGCCAGCAGCTTGCAGGGACCCGAGCAGTACTTC
NA	few	TRBJ2-2	TRBV14	CASSQDHLNTGELFF	TGTGCCAGCAGCCAAGATCACCTGAACACCGGGGAGCTGTTTTTT
TRBD1	few	TRBJ1-3	TRBV3-1	CASSQGQGDGNTIYF	TGTGCCAGCAGCCAAGGACAGGGCGACGGAAACACCATATATTTT
TRBD1	NA	TRBJ1-2	TRBV5-1	CASSLSGDRGRGYTF	TGCGCCAGCAGCCTATCCGGGGACAGGGGACGAGGCTACACCTTC
NA	few	TRBJ2-5	TRBV2	CASRSVSGQETQYF	TGTGCCAGCAGATCGGTGAGCGGACAAGAGACCCAGTACTTC
NA	NA	TRBJ2-1	TRBV11-2	CASSLVVGSFSSYNEQFF	TGTGCCAGCAGCTTAGTGGTGGGGTCCTTCAGCTCCTACAATGAGCAGTTCTTC
NA	few	TRBJ2-7	TRBV7-9	CASSPRSGSGSYEQYF	TGTGCCAGCAGCCCCCGGTCTGGGTCGGGTTCCTACGAGCAGTACTTC
NA	few	TRBJ2-3	TRBV24-1	CATSTHTDTQYF	TGTGCCACCAGCACACACACAGATACGCAGTATTTT
NA	NA	TRBJ2-1	TRBV15	CATSRDPSGSQFF	TGTGCCACCAGCAGAGATCCCTCCGGCTCGCAGTTCTTC
TRBD2	many	TRBJ2-7	TRBV12-3/TRBV12-4	CASSRGGTLYEQYF	TGTGCCAGCAGTCGGGGGGGCACCCTTTACGAGCAGTACTTC
NA	few	TRBJ2-4	TRBV28	CASQGGSPRSWTKNIQYF	TGTGCCAGCCAAGGAGGGTCTCCCCGCTCGTGGACCAAAAACATTCAGTACTTC
NA	few	TRBJ2-5	TRBV7-2	CASSSGLSTQYF	TGTGCCAGCAGCTCGGGACTGTCGACCCAGTACTTC
NA	many	TRBJ1-1	TRBV29-1	CSVGYQGNTEAFF	TGCAGCGTTGGCTATCAAGGGAACACTGAAGCTTTCTTT
TRBD1	few	TRBJ1-2	TRBV29-1	CSVFRDRGTYGYTF	TGCAGCGTTTTTCGGGACAGGGGGACCTATGGCTACACCTTC
NA	many	TRBJ2-5	TRBV5-6	CASSLAALGGVWYF	TGTGCCAGCAGCTTGGCCGCCTTGGGAGGCGTTTGGTACTTC
NA	NA	TRBJ2-3	TRBV7-8	CASRVTGSDTQYF	TGTGCCAGCAGAGTTACAGGGTCGGATACGCAGTATTTT
NA	many	TRBJ1-5	TRBV6-2/TRBV6-3	CASSYSSTGSNQPQHF	TGTGCCAGCAGTTACTCGTCTACGGGGAGCAATCAGCCCCAGCATTTT
NA	many	TRBJ2-7	TRBV28	CASSFRLNKYEQYF	TGTGCCAGCAGTTTCCGCCTCAATAAATACGAGCAGTACTTC
NA	many	TRBJ2-1	TRBV7-9	CASSLVHSGLPKNEQFF	TGTGCCAGCAGCTTGGTACACTCGGGACTCCCCAAAAATGAGCAGTTCTTC
NA	many	TRBJ1-2	TRBV7-9	CASSLATEGGYTF	TGTGCCAGCAGCTTAGCTACAGAAGGCGGCTACACCTTC
NA	many	TRBJ2-1	TRBV29-1	CSVDKDRREQFF	TGCAGCGTAGACAAAGACAGGCGTGAGCAGTTCTTC
TRBD1	many	TRBJ2-1	TRBV18	CASSPGNRGNNEQFF	TGTGCCAGCTCACCGGGCAACAGGGGTAACAATGAGCAGTTCTTC
TRBD1	few	TRBJ2-3	TRBV9	CASSAGGRGYTDTQYF	TGTGCCAGCAGCGCAGGAGGCAGGGGGTACACAGATACGCAGTATTTT
TRBD1	few	TRBJ2-1	TRBV5-1	CASSTPPGTGGYNEQFF	TGCGCCAGCAGCACCCCCCCCGGGACAGGAGGGTACAATGAGCAGTTCTTC
TRBD2	many	TRBJ2-5	TRBV7-8	CASSLALTSMGETQYF	TGTGCCAGCAGCTTAGCCCTGACTAGCATGGGCGAGACCCAGTACTTC
NA	many	TRBJ2-7	TRBV12-3/TRBV12-4	CASSFDGTAQYF	TGTGCCAGCAGTTTCGACGGGACGGCGCAGTACTTC
NA	many	TRBJ2-2	TRBV13	CASSSRGARTGELFF	TGTGCCAGCAGCTCCCGAGGGGCGAGGACCGGGGAGCTGTTTTTT
NA	NA	TRBJ2-7	TRBV6-2/TRBV6-3	CASGVLRFRGGLSSYEQYF	TGTGCCAGCGGCGTACTCCGGTTTCGGGGCGGACTTTCCTCCTACGAGCAGTACTTC
NA	NA	TRBJ2-1	TRBV15	CATSRPYNEQFF	TGTGCCACCAGCCGCCCGTACAATGAGCAGTTCTTC
NA	many	TRBJ2-2	TRBV5-1	CASSLAGAANTGELFF	TGCGCCAGCAGCCTGGCGGGGGCCGCGAACACCGGGGAGCTGTTTTTT
NA	few	TRBJ2-7	TRBV9	CASSPRAGLDEQYF	TGTGCCAGCAGCCCCCGCGCAGGCCTAGACGAGCAGTACTTC
NA	many	TRBJ2-3	TRBV20-1	CSARSYPEWYF	TGCAGTGCTAGATCGTACCCCGAATGGTATTTT
TRBD1	many	TRBJ1-1	TRBV15	CATSVGQGNTEAFF	TGTGCCACCAGCGTGGGACAGGGTAATACTGAAGCTTTCTTT
NA	many	TRBJ2-1	TRBV28	CASSLQLGEQFF	TGTGCCAGCAGTTTACAACTGGGTGAGCAGTTCTTC
TRBD2	NA	TRBJ2-5	TRBV30	CAWSDGGETQYF	TGTGCCTGGAGCGACGGGGGGGAGACCCAGTACTTC
NA	few	TRBJ2-5	TRBV5-6	CASSLVAVQETQYF	TGTGCCAGCAGCTTGGTGGCGGTCCAAGAGACCCAGTACTTC
TRBD1	NA	TRBJ1-1	TRBV5-5	CASSLERGRVTEAFF	TGTGCCAGCAGCTTGGAAAGGGGGCGGGTCACTGAAGCTTTCTTT
TRBD2	many	TRBJ2-2	TRBV7-2	CASSPPRTSGRGELFF	TGTGCCAGCAGCCCACCGCGGACTAGCGGGAGGGGGGAGCTGTTTTTT
NA	few	TRBJ1-1	TRBV25-1	CASSNKQGRNTEAFF	TGTGCCAGCAGCAATAAACAGGGTAGGAACACTGAAGCTTTCTTT
TRBD2	many	TRBJ2-7	TRBV12-3/TRBV12-4	CASSLALGEGSYEQYF	TGTGCCAGCAGTTTAGCGTTGGGGGAGGGCTCCTACGAGCAGTACTTC
NA	NA	TRBJ1-3	TRBV4-1	CASSQDPGAVGNAIYF	TGCGCCAGCAGCCAAGATCCGGGGGCGGTTGGAAACGCCATATATTTT
NA	NA	TRBJ2-7	TRBV5-6	CASSFASGYEQYF	TGTGCCAGCAGCTTCGCCAGCGGTTACGAGCAGTACTTC
TRBD2	many	TRBJ2-2	TRBV6-4	CASSDSLAGAGELFF	TGTGCCAGCAGTGACTCACTAGCGGGAGCCGGGGAGCTGTTTTTT